This T cell receptor (beta chain) was captured by sequencing in a study of blood T cell repertoires in COVID-19. On the study more broadly: Samples of COVID-19 (acute and convalescent) were obtained from the United States, Italy and Spain.

Clinical history as reported by participants underpinned cohort assignment. Produced via immunoSEQ multiplex PCR; TCRdb's table is partial and in-frame only. This sample has 250,000 to 300,000 clones, with around nine tenths found just once. Source material: PBMCs or T cells enriched from blood (not recorded which). This receptor was taken from a woman in her forties who had recovered from COVID-19.

CDR3 bases: TGTGCCAGCAGCCGCACCGGGACACCTGGCCCTGGGCAGTACTTC. Protein: CASSRTGTPGPGQYF. The chain is built from TRBV7-6 and TRBJ2-7; tentatively, D is TRBD1 (6 bases). The V and J ends lost 5 bases and 9 bases respectively, with 23 bases between them. This CDR3 region has 15 residues. Germline V gene lookup returns CDR1 SGHVS and CDR2 FNYEAQ. The complete variable domain, with remaining parts taken from reference TRBV7-6 and TRBJ2-7, reads GAGVSQSPRYKVTKRGQDVALRCDPISGHVSLYWYRQALGQGPEFLTYFNYEAQQDKSGLPNDRFSAERPEGSISTLTIQRTEQRDSAMYRCASSRTGTPGPGQYFGPGTRLTVT.